This entry lists 18 T cell receptor beta chains sequenced from one sample in a study of T cell responses to AZD1222 COVID-19 vaccine. Sequencing used immunoSEQ multiplex PCR; TCRdb keeps in-frame clones, though not all of them. Altogether some 80,000 clones are present, around nine tenths being singletons, with the ten largest covering 3.3%. Sequenced material: peripheral blood, taken 28 days after the second AZD1222 dose. The receptor source for this set is an adult who received the AZD1222 COVID-19 vaccine.

This clone was picked up one time. The chain recombines TRBV19 with TRBJ1-2; D not certain. The ends were cut back, 1 base at V and 0 bases at J, with 15 bases in the middle. The CDR3 consists of 17 residues. Per the germline V gene, CDR1 is LNHDA and CDR2 is SQIVND (reference sequence). CDR3 bases: TGTGCCAGTAGTATAGTTTTTTCGAGGGAGGCTAACTATGGCTACACCTTC. This translates into CASSIVFSREANYGYTF.

This clone was detected only once. The V and J genes are TRBV11-3 and TRBJ1-2, with D uncertain. Trimming left V 3 bases short and J 4 bases short, with 6 bases between. The CDR3 is 12 amino acids. CDR1 SGHNT and CDR2 YENEEA come from the germline V gene. This CDR3 reads CASSFNGYGYTF. CDR3 nucleotides: TGTGCCAGCAGCTTCAACGGCTATGGCTACACCTTC.

This chain joins TRBV5-4 and TRBJ1-2; D ambiguous. The CDR3 runs 14 residues. The germline V gene encodes CDR1 SGHNT and CDR2 YYREEE (reference sequence). V lost 1 base to trimming and J lost 4 bases, with 11 bases between them. CDR3 residues: CASSLWGVGYGYTF. As DNA, the CDR3 is TGTGCCAGCAGCTTGTGGGGTGTCGGCTATGGCTACACCTTC.

The genes are TRBV2 and TRBJ1-1; D perhaps matches TRBD1 (6 bases). CDR1 SNHLY and CDR2 FYNNEI come from the germline V gene. This CDR3 comprises 14 residues. Trimming removed 3 bases from V and 4 bases from J, with 12 bases in between. The CDR3 spells CASSEETGPTEAFF. CDR3 in DNA: TGTGCCAGCAGTGAGGAGACAGGACCCACTGAAGCTTTCTTT.

Written as DNA, the CDR3 is TGTGCCTGGAGTAGCCAGCTGTACGAGCAGTACTTC. Its protein product is CAWSSQLYEQYF. The V and J genes are TRBV30 and TRBJ2-7; unclear D gene. The V end was cut by 2 bases, the J end by 4 bases, with 9 bases between. This CDR3 is 12 amino acids long. The germline CDR1 and CDR2 sequences are GTSNPN and SVGIG (reference sequence).

This sequence joins TRBV19 and TRBJ1-1; 7 positions agree with TRBD1. From germline, CDR1 is LNHDA and CDR2 SQIVND (reference sequence). V trimming: 5 bases; J trimming: 5 bases; junction bases outside the gene matches: 17. This CDR3 comprises 17 residues. The CDR3: CASSPTGTEDLRTEAFF. As DNA, the CDR3 is TGTGCCAGTAGTCCTACCGGGACAGAGGATTTAAGGACTGAAGCTTTCTTT. Based on the CDR3 plus reference TRBV19 and TRBJ1-1, the full variable domain is DGGITQSPKYLFRKEGQNVTLSCEQNLNHDAMYWYRQDPGQGLRLIYYSQIVNDFQKGDIAEGYSVSREKKESFPLTVTSAQKNPTAFYLCASSPTGTEDLRTEAFFGQGTRLTVV.

A single count supports this clone. The V and J genes are TRBV6-2 or TRBV6-3 and TRBJ1-1; D may be TRBD1 (5 bases). Per the germline V gene, CDR1 is MNHEY and CDR2 is SVGEGT. Trimming left V 6 bases short and J 4 bases short, with 15 bases between. The CDR3 has 14 residues. For the CDR3, the DNA is TGTGCCAGCAGCCTACTCCCGGGGGGCACTGAAGCTTTCTTT. It encodes CASSLLPGGTEAFF.

The chain joins TRBV7-3 to TRBJ1-3; D is perhaps TRBD1 (6 bases). The V end lost 1 base, the J end lost 4 bases, and 11 bases lay between the germline ends. Germline V CDR1 and CDR2: SGHTA, FQGTGA. The CDR3 contains 15 residues. The CDR3 protein is CASSLSRDTGNTIYF. CDR3 nucleotide sequence: TGTGCCAGCAGCTTAAGTAGGGACACGGGAAACACCATATATTTT.

This clone is judged medium-sized. The same CDR3 also results from other DNA sequences found in this sample. The genes are TRBV7-8 and TRBJ1-5; TRBD1 aligns across 7 bases. The ends lost 3 bases at V and 4 bases at J; junction bases unmatched: 0. Per the germline V gene, CDR1 is SGHVS and CDR2 is FQNEAQ. CDR3 length: 13 residues. CDR3 nucleotides: TGTGCCAGCAGCTTGACAGGGAATCAGCCCCAGCATTTT. Translation: CASSLTGNQPQHF.

The chain is built from TRBV5-1 and TRBJ2-5, with 7 bases fitting TRBD2. The CDR3 runs 13 residues. Trimming removed 3 bases from V and 2 bases from J; junction bases left unmatched: 1. In germline, CDR1 is SGHRS, CDR2 YFSETQ. CDR3 loop: CASSSGGQETQYF. CDR3 bases: TGCGCCAGCAGCTCGGGGGGTCAAGAGACCCAGTACTTC.

The rearrangement uses TRBV10-3 and TRBJ1-5; D might be TRBD1 (6 bases). The CDR3 loop spans 20 amino acids. Germline CDR1 is ENHRY and CDR2 is SYGVKD. The V and J ends lost 0 bases and 0 bases respectively, with 21 bases between them. CDR3 DNA: TGTGCCATCAGTGAGTCGATATATTTACGGGGGGCCCATAGCAATCAGCCCCAGCATTTT. Translating gives CAISESIYLRGAHSNQPQHF.

The V call is TRBV7-8, the J call TRBJ2-2; D is unclear. The CDR3 runs to 12 residues. V was trimmed by 3 bases and J by 8 bases, leaving 7 bases between them. Germline lookup yields CDR1 SGHVS and CDR2 FQNEAQ. The CDR3 nucleotides are TGTGCCAGCAGCTTTTTTGGAGGGGAGCTGTTTTTT. Translation gives CASSFFGGELFF.

In regard to this clone: Other DNA sequences of this sample code for an identical CDR3. This chain uses TRBV18 with TRBJ1-5; D uncertain. This CDR3 region has 14 residues. V shed 3 bases and J shed 4 bases, with 10 bases lying between them. Germline assignment: CDR1 KGHSH and CDR2 LQKENI. The CDR3 region is CASSPPTENQPQHF. The CDR3 DNA sequence: TGTGCCAGCTCACCGCCCACAGAGAATCAGCCCCAGCATTTT.

The DNA of the CDR3 is TGTGCCAGCAGCGGCGGCCTTGAGGGTTCTGGCTACACCTTC. Residues: CASSGGLEGSGYTF. The chain links TRBV11-1 to TRBJ1-2; D gene unclear. The CDR3 runs 14 residues. From germline, CDR1 is SGHAT and CDR2 FQDESV (reference sequence). V dropped 5 bases and J dropped 7 bases, with 17 bases sitting between them.

For this clone: The same CDR3 can be traced to other DNA sequences in this sample. The chain has TRBV18 and TRBJ1-3; TRBD1 is a possible D gene (5 bases). This CDR3 spans 14 amino acids. V was clipped by 4 bases and J by 0 bases, with 7 bases between them. The germline V gene encodes CDR1 KGHSH and CDR2 LQKENI. The CDR3 region is CASSLDSSGNTIYF. The CDR3 bases are TGTGCCAGCTCACTTGACAGCTCTGGAAACACCATATATTTT.

The CDR3 coding sequence is TGTGCCAGCAGCCCTCTTAGATCTGTAGGTGAAAAACTGTTTTTT. Amino acid sequence: CASSPLRSVGEKLFF. The V gene is TRBV2, the J gene TRBJ1-4, with D unclear. Deletions cut 6 bases from V and 7 bases from J, with 18 bases between. CDR1 and CDR2 (germline): SNHLY, FYNNEI. CDR3 length: 15 amino acids.

This sequence joins TRBV11-3 and TRBJ1-2, with D unresolved. This CDR3 region has 15 residues. The germline CDR1 and CDR2 sequences are SGHNT and YENEEA. V gave up 2 bases and J gave up 3 bases, with 13 bases separating them. The DNA for the CDR3 is TGTGCCAGCAGCTTAAATTCCGCAGACTACTATGGCTACACCTTC. Protein product: CASSLNSADYYGYTF.

The chain links TRBV12-5 to TRBJ1-2; 9 bases fit TRBD1. The CDR3 loop spans 13 amino acids. Germline values: CDR1 LGHNT, CDR2 FRNRAP. Germline trimming cut 1 base from V and 8 bases from J; bases unmatched to any gene: 2. The CDR3 DNA reads TGTGCTAGTGGTTTGGGGACAGGGGCCGGCTACACCTTC. The encoded protein is CASGLGTGAGYTF. Based on the CDR3 plus reference TRBV12-5 and TRBJ1-2, the full variable domain is DARVTQTPRHKVTEMGQEVTMRCQPILGHNTVFWYRQTMMQGLELLAYFRNRAPLDDSGMPKDRFSAEMPDATLATLKIQPSEPRDSAVYFCASGLGTGAGYTFGSGTRLTVV.